This record looks at one TCR beta chain sequence and its context. Its cognate antigen has yet to be identified. No much larger clonotype is one base removed from it; base qualities were not supplied. The TCR beta CDR3 regions were amplified from RNA transcripts. A first-round RT-PCR of the TCR CDR3 used the HTBI primer set with the Qiagen OneStep RT-PCR kit. Libraries were constructed in a second round of multiplex PCR, after which size selection and purification were carried out. Paired-end sequencing of the libraries was performed with 100 bp reads on an Illumina HiSeq2000. As for the original processing: SOAPnuke was used to process the raw data, with reads discarded if the reads contained adapters or uncalled bases, had a mean Phred below 15, or lacked an exact constant-primer or identifier match. High-quality paired reads were merged using COPE v1.2.5, and each unique nucleotide sequence was defined as a clonotype. MiTCR v1.1 was used to align the clonotypes against IMGT TRBV, TRBD and TRBJ reference segments. The analysis included only V-J combinations with a frequency above 0.0001, which together covered around 99% of the repertoires. A TCS score was defined as the ratio of F50 (clonal expansion) to E x V (chaos), with BLOSUM62-based TCRdist applied between CDR3 peptides within each V-J. Welch's t-statistics and random forest reduced just over 500 V-J features to 13, which were used in a naive Bayes classifier (R e1071). Using fastp trimming at Q25 and MiXCR clonotype assembly, TCRdb reanalyzed the public sequencing data and kept in-frame beta chains. Identical CDR3 protein sequences are pooled into one entry, listed with their most common genes and DNA. TCRdb's processing, not the study's, gives the V and J calls here. Here the sample has around 500,000 distinct CDR3 sequences; approximately 16% occur a single time. Jointly, the top ten make up around 28% of the sample.

This entry belongs to a study of T cells in Graves' hyperthyroidism and ophthalmopathy (dated by TCRdb to about 2019). Describing the broader study: Peripheral blood samples were taken at initial diagnosis, before any treatment was given. Whether ophthalmopathy could be predicted prospectively was tested in an independent validation cohort made up of some 20 hyperthyroidism patients plus 17 patients who later progressed to ophthalmopathy. The paper describes TCR Vbeta CDR3 sequencing of about 140 peripheral blood samples, made up of under 50 ophthalmopathy patients, 70 to 75 hyperthyroidism patients and 17 progressor patients. To identify distinguishing TCR V-J signatures, a discovery cohort of about 100 patients was used, comprising under 45 with Graves' ophthalmopathy and some 57 with stable Graves' hyperthyroidism. Thyroid tissue and blood T-cell repertoires from more than five Graves' hyperthyroidism patients were also compared in the study. The 75 to 100 discovery patients were randomly divided into training and test sets at a 7:3 ratio. After blood sampling, hyperthyroidism patients were treated with methimazole at a starting dose of 30 mg daily, and ophthalmopathy patients were treated with high-dose intravenous methylprednisolone. What the research found in general, with its limitations: Sample size was not statistically predetermined, and investigators were not blinded to group allocation. In validation, the model predicted progression to ophthalmopathy with approximately 71% sensitivity and 72% to 85% specificity, a median of about 6 months before onset. Most expanded thyroid clonotypes (frequency above 0.001) were also found in blood, which suggests that blood repertoires may mirror thyroid immune responses. A model built on a 13 V-J signature distinguished ophthalmopathy from stable hyperthyroidism, reaching around 88% sensitivity and approximately 81% specificity in cross-validation and 80%/75% in testing.

Ophthalmopathy patients had moderately to severely active disease, with a Clinical Activity Score of 3 or more, a NOSPECS grade of 4 or more, and a disease duration of less than 3 months. The study excluded patients with uncontrolled infections, other autoimmune diseases, pregnancy or lactation. Diagnoses were established on the basis of clinical symptoms, serum thyroxine and TRAb, thyroid ultrasound, and orbital computed tomography. PBMCs were isolated from more than 9 ml of fresh peripheral blood by Ficoll-Paque density gradient centrifugation. Total RNA was extracted using Trizol reagent, and RNA quality was assessed on an Agilent 2100 Bioanalyzer. From the germline V gene, CDR1 is SGHNT and CDR2 is YENEEA. A distance of 16 bases separates the germline ends of V and J, which lose 4 bases and 6 bases respectively. Measured from the cysteine to the phenylalanine, the CDR3 is 15 residues long. The only DNA kept is the CDR3, 45 bases in frame from the first base.

This TCR was sampled from a woman between 25 and 40 years old with Graves' ophthalmopathy. The specimen was blood. The chain employs TRBV11-3 and TRBJ2-1; a tentative D match to TRBD1 spans 7 bases. The CDR3 region: CASSSRQGGFNEQFF. The DNA sequence reads TGTGCCAGCAGCTCACGACAGGGAGGTTTCAATGAGCAGTTCTTC.